These 15 T cell receptor beta chains came from one sample sequenced in a study of control samples from healthy donors and cancer patients. Assay: immunoSEQ multiplex PCR; the TCRdb copy retains only in-frame clones and omits some. The sample includes roughly 190,000 clones, roughly 91% seen only once; the top ten take approximately 1.6%. Source material: blood. Receptors originate from a woman under 40 in good health.

The V and J genes are TRBV4-2 and TRBJ2-1; no clear D. Germline V gene lookup returns CDR1 LGHNA and CDR2 YNFKEQ. V dropped 1 base and J dropped 6 bases, with 4 bases sitting between them. The CDR3 length is 12 residues. The DNA for the CDR3 is TGTGCCAGCAGCCAAGGGCTCAATGAGCAGTTCTTC. Translation gives CASSQGLNEQFF.

The V gene is TRBV7-9, the J gene TRBJ1-2; D gene unclear. CDR1 and CDR2 from the germline V gene are SEHNR and FQNEAQ (reference sequence). The CDR3 runs 11 residues. With 1 base removed from V and 6 bases from J, the gap between germline ends came to 3 bases. The CDR3 sequence is CASSLGNGYTF. CDR3 coding DNA: TGTGCCAGCAGCTTAGGTAATGGCTACACCTTC.

The rearrangement uses TRBV7-6 and TRBJ2-1, with TRBD2 matching 8 bases. The V and J ends lost 3 bases and 0 bases, in that order; junction bases with no gene match: 1. This CDR3 has 15 residues. The germline gives CDR1 SGHVS, CDR2 FNYEAQ. In DNA form, the CDR3 reads TGTGCCAGCAGCTTTAGCGGGAACTCCTACAATGAGCAGTTCTTC. Translating gives CASSFSGNSYNEQFF.

V usage is TRBV5-1 and J usage is TRBJ2-5; 13 bases fit TRBD2. The CDR3 sequence is 16 residues long. Per the germline V gene, CDR1 is SGHRS and CDR2 is YFSETQ. V trimming: 4 bases; J trimming: 1 base; junction bases outside the gene matches: 4. The CDR3 DNA reads as TGCGCCAGCAGCCCTACTAGCGGGGGGGCCCAAGAGACCCAGTACTTC. Its protein is CASSPTSGGAQETQYF.

The chain links TRBV19 to TRBJ1-5, with D possibly TRBD1 on 6 matching bases. V was clipped by 4 bases and J by 3 bases, with 13 bases between them. The CDR3 runs to 15 residues. The germline gives CDR1 LNHDA, CDR2 SQIVND (reference sequence). CDR3 protein: CASSKDRNYNQPQHF. The CDR3 coding sequence is TGTGCCAGTAGTAAGGACAGAAACTACAATCAGCCCCAGCATTTT.

The V gene is TRBV27, the J gene TRBJ1-5; D possibly corresponds to TRBD1 (6 bases). Germline V gene data show CDR1 as MNHEY and CDR2 as SMNVEV (reference sequence). Trimming cost V 5 bases and J 7 bases, with 12 bases left between them. The CDR3 spans 13 residues. As DNA, the CDR3 is TGTGCCAGCAGTCCAACAGGGCTCCAGCCCCAGCATTTT. It translates to CASSPTGLQPQHF.

V is TRBV15 and J is TRBJ2-7; 10 bases fit TRBD2. V was clipped by 2 bases and J by 4 bases; unmatched bases: 5. The germline gives CDR1 LNHNV, CDR2 YYDKDF (reference sequence). The CDR3 is made up of 15 amino acids. The CDR3 loop reads CATSRKREGLYEQYF. CDR3 coding DNA: TGTGCCACCAGCAGAAAGCGGGAGGGCCTTTACGAGCAGTACTTC. Based on the CDR3 plus reference TRBV15 and TRBJ2-7, the full variable domain is DAMVIQNPRYQVTQFGKPVTLSCSQTLNHNVMYWYQQKSSQAPKLLFHYYDKDFNNEADTPDNFQSRRPNTSFCFLDIRSPGLGDTAMYLCATSRKREGLYEQYFGPGTRLTVT.

The chain employs TRBV19 and TRBJ1-2, with 9 bases lining up with TRBD1. J was trimmed by 5 bases and V by 6 bases; bases with no gene match: 4. The CDR3 length is 13 residues. Per the germline V gene, CDR1 is LNHDA and CDR2 is SQIVND (reference sequence). The CDR3 region is CASRGQGNYGYTF. For the CDR3, the DNA is TGTGCCAGTAGGGGACAGGGTAATTATGGCTACACCTTC.

This rearrangement joins TRBV6-6 to TRBJ1-3, with 7 nucleotides matching TRBD1. Trimming at V came to 6 bases and at J to 1 base, leaving 6 bases not matched to a gene. Per the germline V gene, CDR1 is MNHNY and CDR2 is SVGAGI (reference sequence). This CDR3 contains 15 residues. The CDR3 DNA reads as TGTGCCAGCAGCCCCGACAGGGCTTCTGGAAACACCATATATTTT. It yields the protein CASSPDRASGNTIYF.

The CDR3 region is CASSQSDRHSNQPQHF. In DNA form, the CDR3 reads TGCGCCAGCAGTCAATCGGACAGGCATAGCAATCAGCCCCAGCATTTT. V is TRBV23-1 and J is TRBJ1-5, with 7 nucleotides matching TRBD1. TRBV23-1 is an ORF; its function is uncertain. The CDR3 has 16 amino acids. V lost 0 bases and J lost 0; bases outside the gene matches: 2.

This clone was detected once. V is TRBV24-1 and J is TRBJ2-5; 8 bases agree with TRBD1. This CDR3 is built from 15 residues. The germline CDR1 and CDR2 sequences are KGHDR and SFDVKD. V was clipped by 3 bases and J by 5 bases; unmatched bases: 7. The CDR3 reads CATSDPQGAEETQYF. The CDR3 bases are TGTGCCACCAGTGATCCTCAGGGGGCGGAGGAGACCCAGTACTTC.

This clone was seen a single time. The V gene is TRBV18, the J gene TRBJ2-7, with D possibly matching TRBD1 (6 bases). Germline V gene lookup returns CDR1 KGHSH and CDR2 LQKENI. The CDR3 covers 14 residues. V was cut by 2 bases and J by 5 bases, with 13 bases left in between. The CDR3 reads CASSPSTGPDEQYF. As DNA, the CDR3 is TGTGCCAGCTCACCATCGACAGGCCCCGACGAGCAGTACTTC. The full variable domain, with the rest looked up from reference TRBV18 and TRBJ2-7, is NAGVMQNPRHLVRRRGQEARLRCSPMKGHSHVYWYRQLPEEGLKFMVYLQKENIIDESGMPKERFSAEFPKEGPSILRIQQVVRGDSAAYFCASSPSTGPDEQYFGPGTRLTVT.

The genes are TRBV7-2 and TRBJ2-7, with 10 nucleotides matching TRBD2. The germline V gene has CDR1 SGHTA and CDR2 FQGNSA. The CDR3 totals 15 residues. V dropped 1 base and J dropped 3; count of bases not matched to a gene: 3. DNA of the CDR3: TGTGCCAGCAGCTTAGAAATAGCGGGAGGCTACGAGCAGTACTTC. It codes for CASSLEIAGGYEQYF.

V gene TRBV27 combines with J gene TRBJ1-1; TRBD1 aligns across 8 bases. This CDR3 has 14 amino acids. Germline V CDR1 and CDR2: MNHEY, SMNVEV (reference sequence). The V and J ends lost 5 bases and 0 bases, in that order; junction bases with no gene match: 2. The CDR3 sequence is CASSRDRLNTEAFF. The CDR3 nucleotides are TGTGCCAGCAGTAGGGACAGGTTGAACACTGAAGCTTTCTTT.

This clone was detected only once. This rearrangement joins TRBV5-1 to TRBJ1-1; no firm D call. Looked up from germline, CDR1 is SGHRS and CDR2 is YFSETQ. CDR3 size: 15 residues. Deletions cut 0 bases from V and 0 bases from J, with 9 bases between. The DNA of the CDR3 is TGCGCCAGCAGCTTGGCGAGCGCGATGAACACTGAAGCTTTCTTT. Translation gives CASSLASAMNTEAFF.